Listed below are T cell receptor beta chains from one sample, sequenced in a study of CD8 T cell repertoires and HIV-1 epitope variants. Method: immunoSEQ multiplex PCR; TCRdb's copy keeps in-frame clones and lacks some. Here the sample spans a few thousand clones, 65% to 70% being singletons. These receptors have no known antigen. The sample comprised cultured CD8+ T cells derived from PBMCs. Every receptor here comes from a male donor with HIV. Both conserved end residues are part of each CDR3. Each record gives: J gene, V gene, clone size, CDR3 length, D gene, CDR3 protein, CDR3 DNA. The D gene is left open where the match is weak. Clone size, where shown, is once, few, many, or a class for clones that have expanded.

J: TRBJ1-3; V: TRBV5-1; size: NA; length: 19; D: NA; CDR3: CASSLGGQGQRESGNTIYF; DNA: TGCGCCAGCAGCTTGGGGGGACAAGGCCAGAGGGAATCTGGAAACACCATATATTTT
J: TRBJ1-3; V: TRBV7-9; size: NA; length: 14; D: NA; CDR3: CASSPSQPGNTIYF; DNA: TGTGCCAGCAGCCCGAGTCAGCCTGGAAACACCATATATTTT
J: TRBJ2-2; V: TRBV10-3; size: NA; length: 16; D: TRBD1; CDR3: CAISTTGEGPAGELFF; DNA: TGTGCCATCAGTACTACAGGGGAAGGCCCCGCCGGGGAGCTGTTTTTT
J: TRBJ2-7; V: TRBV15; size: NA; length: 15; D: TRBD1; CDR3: CATSPGTGGAYEQYF; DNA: TGTGCCACCAGCCCCGGGACAGGGGGAGCCTACGAGCAGTACTTC
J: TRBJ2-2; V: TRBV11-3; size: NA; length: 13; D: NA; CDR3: CASSFRRTGELFF; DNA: TGTGCCAGCAGCTTTAGAAGGACCGGGGAGCTGTTTTTT
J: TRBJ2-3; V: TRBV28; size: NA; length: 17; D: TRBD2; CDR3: CASSLPYSGRAEDTQYF; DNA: TGTGCCAGCAGTTTACCCTATAGCGGGAGGGCCGAAGATACGCAGTATTTT
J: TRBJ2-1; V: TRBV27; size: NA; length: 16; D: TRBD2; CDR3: CASTSVPGAGYNEQFF; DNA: TGTGCCAGCACCTCTGTCCCAGGAGCGGGATACAATGAGCAGTTCTTC
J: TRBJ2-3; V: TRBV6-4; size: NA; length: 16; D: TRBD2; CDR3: CASSDSTSGGADTQYF; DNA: TGTGCCAGCAGTGACTCAACTAGCGGGGGGGCAGATACGCAGTATTTT
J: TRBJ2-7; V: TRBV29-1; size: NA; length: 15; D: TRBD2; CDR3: CSVEDRTSVSYEQYF; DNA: TGCAGCGTTGAAGATCGGACTAGCGTCTCCTACGAGCAGTACTTC
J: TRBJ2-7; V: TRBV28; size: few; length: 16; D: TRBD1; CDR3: CASSPPPGTGLRSQYF; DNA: TGTGCCAGCAGTCCCCCCCCCGGGACAGGGTTACGGTCGCAGTACTTC
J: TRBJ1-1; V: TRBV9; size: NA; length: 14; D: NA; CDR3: CASSPHQGNTEAFF; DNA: TGTGCCAGCAGCCCCCACCAGGGGAACACTGAAGCTTTCTTT
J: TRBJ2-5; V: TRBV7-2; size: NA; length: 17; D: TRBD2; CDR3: CASSLVSRAGGGETQYF; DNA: TGTGCCAGCAGCTTAGTCAGTAGAGCGGGGGGAGGAGAGACCCAGTACTTC
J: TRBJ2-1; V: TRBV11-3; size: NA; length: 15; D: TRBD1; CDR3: CASSIGQGDDNEQFF; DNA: TGTGCCAGCAGCATCGGACAGGGGGACGACAATGAGCAGTTCTTC
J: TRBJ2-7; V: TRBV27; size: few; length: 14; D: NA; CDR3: CASSLGASSYEQYF; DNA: TGTGCCAGCAGTTTAGGGGCTAGCAGCTACGAGCAGTACTTC
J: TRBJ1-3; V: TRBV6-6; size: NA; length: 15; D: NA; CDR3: CASSYNSLSGNTIYF; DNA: TGTGCCAGCAGTTACAACAGCCTCTCTGGAAACACCATATATTTT
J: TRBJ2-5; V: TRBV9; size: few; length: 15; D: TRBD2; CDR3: CASSGRDYERQTQYF; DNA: TGTGCCAGCAGCGGCCGGGACTATGAGCGGCAGACCCAGTACTTC
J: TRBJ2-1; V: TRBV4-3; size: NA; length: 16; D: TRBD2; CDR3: CASSQDTSGRYNEQFF; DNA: TGCGCCAGCAGCCAAGACACTAGCGGGCGCTACAATGAGCAGTTCTTC
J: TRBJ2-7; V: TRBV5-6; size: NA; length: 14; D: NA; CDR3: CASSLDSQPYEQYF; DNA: TGTGCCAGCAGCTTGGACAGTCAACCCTACGAGCAGTACTTC
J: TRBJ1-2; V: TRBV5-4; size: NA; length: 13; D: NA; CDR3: CASLDADNYGYTF; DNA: TGTGCCAGCTTAGACGCGGATAACTATGGCTACACCTTC
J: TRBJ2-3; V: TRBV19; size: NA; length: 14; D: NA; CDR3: CASRRGGLTDTQYF; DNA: TGTGCCAGCAGGCGGGGCGGGCTCACGGATACGCAGTATTTT
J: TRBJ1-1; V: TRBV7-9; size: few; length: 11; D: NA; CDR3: CASSLTGEAFF; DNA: TGTGCCAGCAGCTTAACAGGGGAAGCTTTCTTT
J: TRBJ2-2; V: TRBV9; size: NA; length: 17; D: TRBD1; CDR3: CASSESTGTENTGELFF; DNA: TGTGCCAGCAGCGAGAGTACAGGGACAGAGAACACCGGGGAGCTGTTTTTT
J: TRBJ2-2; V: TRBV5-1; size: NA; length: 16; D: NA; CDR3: CASSLTGTEPTGELFF; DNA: TGCGCCAGCAGCCTAACCGGGACCGAACCCACCGGGGAGCTGTTTTTT
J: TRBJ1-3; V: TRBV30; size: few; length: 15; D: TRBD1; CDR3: CAWSARGARGNTIYF; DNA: TGTGCCTGGAGTGCCAGGGGGGCTCGCGGAAACACCATATATTTT